Described below is a single T cell receptor (beta chain) sequence and its context. Method: immunoSEQ multiplex PCR; TCRdb's copy keeps in-frame clones and lacks some. The sample has over 50,000 clones, 70% to 85% seen once. The sample is drawn from a study of T cell clones after liver transplantation. Background on the study: Apart from three HCV-positive recipients, transplants were for non-autoimmune, non-viral reasons.

The sample consisted of CD4+ T cells from blood, taken before liver transplant. The receptor's source is a human donor who received a liver transplant.

For the CDR3, the DNA is TGTGCCAGCAGTGGTAGTGAAAAACTGTTTTTT. It codes for CASSGSEKLFF. The chain joins TRBV2 to TRBJ1-4, with D uncertain. The germline V gene encodes CDR1 SNHLY and CDR2 FYNNEI. CDR3 length: 11 residues. Trimming shortened V by 4 bases and J by 7 bases, and 4 bases separated the two germline ends.